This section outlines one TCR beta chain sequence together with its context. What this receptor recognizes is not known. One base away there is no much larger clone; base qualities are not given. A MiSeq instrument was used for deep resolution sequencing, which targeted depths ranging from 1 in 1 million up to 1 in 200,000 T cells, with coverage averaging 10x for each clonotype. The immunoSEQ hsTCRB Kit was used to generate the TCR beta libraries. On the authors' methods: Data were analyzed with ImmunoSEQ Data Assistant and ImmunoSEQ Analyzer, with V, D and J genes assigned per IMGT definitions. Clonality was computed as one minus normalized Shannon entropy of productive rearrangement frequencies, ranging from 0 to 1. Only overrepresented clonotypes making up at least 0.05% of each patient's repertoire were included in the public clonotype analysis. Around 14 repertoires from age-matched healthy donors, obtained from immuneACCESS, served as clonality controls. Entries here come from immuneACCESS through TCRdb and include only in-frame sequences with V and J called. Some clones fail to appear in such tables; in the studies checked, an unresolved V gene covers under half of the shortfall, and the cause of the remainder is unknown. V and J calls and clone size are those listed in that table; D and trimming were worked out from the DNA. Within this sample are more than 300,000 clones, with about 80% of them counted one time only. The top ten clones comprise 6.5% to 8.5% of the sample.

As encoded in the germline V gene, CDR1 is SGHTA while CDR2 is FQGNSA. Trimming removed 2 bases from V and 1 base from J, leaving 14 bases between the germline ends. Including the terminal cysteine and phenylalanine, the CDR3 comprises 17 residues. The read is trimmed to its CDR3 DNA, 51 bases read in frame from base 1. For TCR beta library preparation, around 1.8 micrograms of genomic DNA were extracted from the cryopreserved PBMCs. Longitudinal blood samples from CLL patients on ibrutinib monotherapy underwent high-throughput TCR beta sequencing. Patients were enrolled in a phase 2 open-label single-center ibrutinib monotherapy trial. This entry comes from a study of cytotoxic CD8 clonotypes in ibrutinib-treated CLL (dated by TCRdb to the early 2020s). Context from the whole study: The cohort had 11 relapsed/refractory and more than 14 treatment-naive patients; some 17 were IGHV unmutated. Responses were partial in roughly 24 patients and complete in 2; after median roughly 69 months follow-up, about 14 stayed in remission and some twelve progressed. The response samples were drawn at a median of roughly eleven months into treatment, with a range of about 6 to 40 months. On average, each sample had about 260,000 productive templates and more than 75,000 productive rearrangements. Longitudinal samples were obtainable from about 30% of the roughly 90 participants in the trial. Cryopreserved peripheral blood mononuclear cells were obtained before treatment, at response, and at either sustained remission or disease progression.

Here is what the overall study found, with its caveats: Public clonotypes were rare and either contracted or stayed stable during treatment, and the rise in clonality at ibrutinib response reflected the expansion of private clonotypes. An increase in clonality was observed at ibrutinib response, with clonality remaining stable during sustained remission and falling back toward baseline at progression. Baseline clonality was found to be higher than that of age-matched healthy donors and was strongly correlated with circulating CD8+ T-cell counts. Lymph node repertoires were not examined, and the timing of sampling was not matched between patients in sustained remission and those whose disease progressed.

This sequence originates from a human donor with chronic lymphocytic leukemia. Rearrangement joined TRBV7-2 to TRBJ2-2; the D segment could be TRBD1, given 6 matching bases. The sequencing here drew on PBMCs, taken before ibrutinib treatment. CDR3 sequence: CASSLRWDTQNTGELFF. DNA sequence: TGTGCCAGCAGCTTAAGGTGGGACACCCAGAACACCGGGGAGCTGTTTTTT. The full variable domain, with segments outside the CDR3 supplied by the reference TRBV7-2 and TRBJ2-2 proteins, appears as GAGVSQSPSNKVTEKGKDVELRCDPISGHTALYWYRQSLGQGLEFLIYFQGNSAPDKSGLPSDRFSAERTGGSVSTLTIQRTQQEDSAVYLCASSLRWDTQNTGELFFGEGSRLTVL.